What follows are 31 T cell receptor beta chains derived from one specimen sequenced in a study of graft-versus-host responses after intestinal transplantation. The protocol was immunoSEQ multiplex PCR, while the TCRdb copy is restricted to in-frame clones and leaves out a portion. The profile covers around 49,000 clones, with approximately 88% appearing a single time and 0.55% to 0.65% taken by the ten largest. What these receptors recognize is not known. This sample comprised unstimulated CD4+ T cells sorted from spleen or lymph node cells, obtained before transplant. These receptor sequences come from a human donor who was the organ donor for an intestinal transplant.

This clone was seen only once. J is TRBJ2-1 and V is TRBV9; TRBD1 is a possible D gene (6 bases). The CDR3 runs 15 residues. CDR1 is SGDLS, CDR2 YYNGEE, per germline. V was clipped by 4 bases and J by 5 bases, with 16 bases between them. CDR3 bases: TGTGCCAGCAGCTACCTTACCGGGACAAACAATGAGCAGTTCTTC. It is translated as CASSYLTGTNNEQFF.

V gene TRBV27 combines with J gene TRBJ2-3; 10 bases line up with TRBD1. The junction had 10 bases not matched to a gene; V was cut back by 5 bases and J by 2 bases. CDR1 and CDR2 (germline): MNHEY, SMNVEV (reference sequence). The CDR3 totals 17 residues. The CDR3 protein is CASSALGQGVNTDTQYF. DNA of the CDR3: TGTGCCAGCAGTGCCCTCGGACAGGGGGTGAACACAGATACGCAGTATTTT.

The V and J genes are TRBV6-1 and TRBJ1-1; the D is unclear. This CDR3 spans 12 amino acids. CDR1 and CDR2 (germline): MNHNS, SASEGT. Trimming took off 6 bases at V and 3 bases at J, with 8 bases between the two ends. CDR3 in DNA: TGTGCCAGCAGGGCGGGTTACACTGAAGCTTTCTTT. Protein sequence: CASRAGYTEAFF.

This chain links TRBV6-1 with TRBJ2-1, with D possibly being TRBD2 (5 bases). Looked up from germline, CDR1 is MNHNS and CDR2 is SASEGT. Trimming removed 1 base at V and 9 bases at J, with 10 bases between. The CDR3 sequence is 13 residues long. The CDR3 loop is CASSEGGRREQFF. CDR3 nucleotide sequence: TGTGCCAGCAGTGAAGGCGGGCGGCGTGAGCAGTTCTTC.

The chain links TRBV5-1 to TRBJ2-1, with TRBD2 as a possible D gene (6 bases). The germline gives CDR1 SGHRS, CDR2 YFSETQ. The CDR3 runs to 15 residues. V lost 4 bases and J lost 0, with 11 bases in between. The CDR3 protein is CASSAGTGSYNEQFF. The CDR3 nucleotides are TGCGCCAGCAGCGCCGGGACTGGCTCCTACAATGAGCAGTTCTTC.

V usage is TRBV30 and J usage is TRBJ1-1; 10 bases match TRBD1. V lost 2 bases to trimming and J lost 11 bases; unmatched junction nucleotides: 8. Germline CDR1 reads GTSNPN; CDR2 reads SVGIG (reference sequence). This CDR3 is 13 amino acids long. The CDR3 here is CAWSLGQGKSAFF. The CDR3 nucleotides are TGTGCCTGGAGTTTGGGACAGGGGAAGTCGGCTTTCTTT. The entire variable domain, with the rest obtained from reference TRBV30 and TRBJ1-1, is as follows: SQTIHQWPATLVQPVGSPLSLECTVEGTSNPNLYWYRQAAGRGLQLLFYSVGIGQISSEVPQNLSASRPQDRQFILSSKKLLLSDSGFYLCAWSLGQGKSAFFGQGTRLTVV.

This chain connects TRBV6-1 to TRBJ1-3; D possibly corresponds to TRBD1 (5 bases). Germline V gene data show CDR1 as MNHNS and CDR2 as SASEGT. Trimming pared 4 bases from V and 4 bases from J, leaving 11 bases between. This CDR3 spans 14 amino acids. CDR3: CASSGGPGGNTIYF. The DNA for the CDR3 is TGTGCCAGCAGTGGAGGCCCAGGGGGAAACACCATATATTTT.

The chain has TRBV6-6 and TRBJ2-1; 13 bases map to TRBD2. V was clipped by 8 bases and J by 2 bases; unmatched bases: 6. CDR3 length: 16 residues. The germline V gene has CDR1 MNHNY and CDR2 SVGAGI (reference sequence). CDR3 region: CASATSGRGTYNEQFF. For the CDR3, the DNA is TGTGCCAGCGCCACTAGCGGGAGGGGTACCTACAATGAGCAGTTCTTC.

V and J are TRBV6-5 and TRBJ2-3; D might be TRBD1 (5 bases). The CDR3 totals 15 residues. V was pared by 4 bases and J by 0 bases, with 11 bases between. Germline V lookup: CDR1 MNHEY, CDR2 SVGAGI. For the CDR3, the DNA is TGTGCCAGCAGTTGGCTTAGGGGTAGCACAGATACGCAGTATTTT. Translating gives CASSWLRGSTDTQYF.

The chain is built from TRBV29-1 and TRBJ2-1, with 10 bases identical to TRBD2. After removal of 4 bases from V and 9 bases from J, the junction contained 9 bases not matched to a gene. The CDR3 extends over 14 amino acids. Germline CDR1 SQVTM, CDR2 ANQGSEA. CDR3 protein: CSVVGASGRGEQFF. The DNA of the CDR3 is TGCAGCGTTGTAGGGGCTAGCGGGAGAGGTGAGCAGTTCTTC.

This clone was seen just once. This rearrangement joins TRBV6-6 to TRBJ1-2, with D tentatively TRBD1 (6 bases). The V end lost 6 bases, the J end lost 2 bases, and 7 bases lay between the germline ends. Germline CDR1 is MNHNY and CDR2 is SVGAGI (reference sequence). The CDR3 has 12 residues. The DNA of the CDR3 is TGTGCCAGCAGGACAGGAAACTATGGCTACACCTTC. Protein product: CASRTGNYGYTF.

The rearrangement uses TRBV6-6 and TRBJ2-7, with 8 bases matching TRBD1. Germline V gene sequence: CDR1 MNHNY, CDR2 SVGAGI (reference sequence). There are 16 residues in the CDR3. Germline trimming cut 0 bases from V and 4 bases from J; bases unmatched to any gene: 8. The CDR3 region is CASSYSLGQGAYEQYF. In nucleotides, the CDR3 is TGTGCCAGCAGTTACTCTTTAGGACAGGGAGCATACGAGCAGTACTTC.

V gene TRBV5-6 combines with J gene TRBJ2-1, with 10 nucleotides matching TRBD2. The CDR3 totals 17 residues. The V segment lost 2 bases and the J segment 0 bases; nucleotides outside the gene matches: 5. Per the germline V gene, CDR1 is SGHDT and CDR2 is YYEEEE. In DNA, the CDR3 is TGTGCCAGCAGCTTTTTTCCTAGCGGGAGCTCCTACAATGAGCAGTTCTTC. This sequence encodes CASSFFPSGSSYNEQFF.

The chain is built from TRBV21-1 and TRBJ2-3; the tabulated D call, TRBD2, remains unverified against the DNA. TRBV21-1 is marked as a pseudogene. The CDR3 contains 16 residues. The chain's CDR3 is CASGGGGGASPDTQYF. In DNA, the CDR3 is TGTGCCAGCGGAGGGGGTGGGGGGGCGAGCCCAGATACGCAGTATTTT.

The chain links TRBV7-6 to TRBJ2-7; TRBD2 might be the D (5 bases). This CDR3 comprises 14 residues. V was shortened by 2 bases and J by 1 base, with 9 bases between the two germline ends. Looked up from germline, CDR1 is SGHVS and CDR2 is FNYEAQ. CDR3 region: CASSLQLVSYEQYF. In nucleotides, the CDR3 is TGTGCCAGCAGCTTACAACTAGTTTCCTACGAGCAGTACTTC.

The V call is TRBV5-1, the J call TRBJ2-1, with 10 bases identical to TRBD2. In germline, CDR1 is SGHRS, CDR2 YFSETQ. V lost 3 bases and J lost 15; bases outside the gene matches: 9. This CDR3 has 13 amino acids. The CDR3 loop reads CASSWTSGGGRFF. For the CDR3, the DNA is TGCGCCAGCAGCTGGACTAGCGGAGGTGGGCGGTTCTTC.

The rearrangement uses TRBV5-4 and TRBJ1-2; TRBD1 is a possible D gene (5 bases). The V gene's germline CDR1 is SGHNT and CDR2 YYREEE (reference sequence). The V end lost 0 bases, the J end lost 4 bases, and 13 bases lay between the germline ends. The CDR3 is made up of 15 amino acids. This CDR3 is CASSLGGTGRYGYTF. The CDR3 DNA is TGTGCCAGCAGCTTGGGGGGTACAGGCCGCTATGGCTACACCTTC.

This clone was observed once. Here the CDR3 DNA reads TGTGCCAGCAGTCCCACAGGGTTTGCCACTGAAGCTTTCTTT. It encodes CASSPTGFATEAFF. The gene calls are TRBV28 and TRBJ1-1, with D possibly TRBD1 on 6 matching bases. The germline gives CDR1 MDHEN, CDR2 SYDVKM. V was clipped by 5 bases and J by 4 bases, with 14 bases between them. This CDR3 spans 14 amino acids. Together with reference TRBV28 and TRBJ1-1, the CDR3 gives the full variable domain: DVKVTQSSRYLVKRTGEKVFLECVQDMDHENMFWYRQDPGLGLRLIYFSYDVKMKEKGDIPEGYSVSREKKERFSLILESASTNQTSMYLCASSPTGFATEAFFGQGTRLTVV.

J is TRBJ1-2 and V is TRBV30, with D perhaps TRBD1 (5 bases). CDR1 GTSNPN and CDR2 SVGIG come from the germline V gene (reference sequence). V shed 3 bases and J shed 8 bases, with 16 bases lying between them. The length of the CDR3 is 13 residues. CDR3 protein: CAWSPQGGWGYTF. CDR3 bases: TGTGCCTGGAGCCCCCAGGGCGGCTGGGGCTACACCTTC.

The chain combines TRBV28 with TRBJ2-5; 7 nucleotides match TRBD2. J lost 6 bases, V lost 3 bases, and 13 bases had no gene match. This CDR3 spans 16 amino acids. Germline V gene sequence: CDR1 MDHEN, CDR2 SYDVKM. For the CDR3, the DNA is TGTGCCAGCAGTTTTGGGGGGGGTCAAATAGGACAGACCCAGTACTTC. Translated, it gives CASSFGGGQIGQTQYF. Variable domain in full (rest from reference TRBV28 and TRBJ2-5): DVKVTQSSRYLVKRTGEKVFLECVQDMDHENMFWYRQDPGLGLRLIYFSYDVKMKEKGDIPEGYSVSREKKERFSLILESASTNQTSMYLCASSFGGGQIGQTQYFGPGTRLLVL.

The V call is TRBV28, the J call TRBJ1-5; TRBD1 aligns across 7 bases. CDR3 size: 15 residues. CDR1 is MDHEN, CDR2 SYDVKM, per germline. J lost 7 bases, V lost 2 bases, and 8 bases had no gene match. This chain's CDR3 is CASSLNRGRVQPQHF. Written as DNA, the CDR3 is TGTGCCAGCAGTTTAAACAGGGGAAGGGTCCAGCCCCAGCATTTT.

The rearrangement links TRBV18 to TRBJ1-1, with a tentative D call TRBD1 (6 bases). The CDR3 is 15 residues long. Germline CDR1 reads KGHSH; CDR2 reads LQKENI. V was pared by 4 bases and J by 1 base, with 13 bases between. The CDR3 bases are TGTGCCAGCTCACGACAGGACACCCAGAACACTGAAGCTTTCTTT. It encodes CASSRQDTQNTEAFF.

The chain combines TRBV9 with TRBJ2-2; TRBD2 agrees at 8 bases. CDR3 size: 16 residues. Germline V CDR1 and CDR2: SGDLS, YYNGEE. With 4 bases clipped from V and 7 bases from J, the junction kept 12 bases outside the gene matches. The CDR3 spells CASSPRGGSSGGELFF. Written as DNA, the CDR3 is TGTGCCAGCAGCCCTCGGGGGGGGAGTTCTGGCGGGGAGCTGTTTTTT. The whole variable domain, filled in from reference TRBV9 and TRBJ2-2, reads DSGVTQTPKHLITATGQRVTLRCSPRSGDLSVYWYQQSLDQGLQFLIQYYNGEERAKGNILERFSAQQFPDLHSELNLSSLELGDSALYFCASSPRGGSSGGELFFGEGSRLTVL.

For the CDR3, the DNA is TGTGCCAGCAGCCAAGAAGGGACTGCCTCGAGGACCCAGTACTTC. Translation gives CASSQEGTASRTQYF. This chain joins TRBV4-2 and TRBJ2-5; TRBD2 might be the D (6 bases). From germline, CDR1 is LGHNA and CDR2 YNFKEQ. This CDR3 comprises 15 residues. Trimming removed 0 bases at V and 7 bases at J, with 15 bases between.

This chain joins TRBV29-1 and TRBJ2-1; TRBD2 matches 11 bases. The CDR3 is 17 residues long. Trimming at V came to 7 bases and at J to 6 bases, leaving 17 bases not matched to a gene. Germline CDR1 and CDR2: SQVTM and ANQGSEA. The DNA for the CDR3 is TGCAGCGCCCTCCCTACACTACTACTAGCGGGAGTCAATGAGCAGTTCTTC. This encodes CSALPTLLLAGVNEQFF.

This clone has just a few counts. The V call is TRBV5-1, the J call TRBJ2-1; TRBD1 matches 10 bases. The CDR3 runs to 13 residues. Trimming at V came to 5 bases and at J to 14 bases, leaving 10 bases not matched to a gene. Germline V lookup: CDR1 SGHRS, CDR2 YFSETQ. CDR3 DNA: TGCGCCAGCAGTGATACTTCCGGGACAGGGGAGTTCTTC. Protein: CASSDTSGTGEFF.

The chain uses TRBV2 and TRBJ2-1, with TRBD2 matching over 12 bases. Germline lookup yields CDR1 SNHLY and CDR2 FYNNEI. CDR3 size: 15 residues. V gave up 6 bases and J gave up 7 bases; unmatched junction bases: 7. The CDR3 DNA sequence: TGTGCCAGCAGCGCGACTAGCGGGAGTTATAATGAGCAGTTCTTC. Its translation: CASSATSGSYNEQFF.

The rearrangement joins TRBV2 to TRBJ2-3; possible D gene TRBD2, 5 bases. This CDR3 spans 17 amino acids. The V and J ends lost 6 bases and 0 bases respectively, with 19 bases between them. Germline V gene data show CDR1 as SNHLY and CDR2 as FYNNEI. The CDR3 reads CASSGLPGITSTDTQYF. Written as DNA, the CDR3 is TGTGCCAGCAGCGGGTTACCGGGAATCACTAGCACAGATACGCAGTATTTT.

The chain couples TRBV2 to TRBJ2-5, with TRBD2 matching 11 bases. The J call may be mistaken, given a closer DNA end match to TRBJ2-7. The V gene's germline CDR1 is SNHLY and CDR2 FYNNEI. This CDR3 comprises 14 residues. CDR3 bases: TGTGCCAGCAGCCTACTAGCGGGAGCGGGCGAGCAGTACTTC. This codes for CASSLLAGAGEQYF.

The chain has TRBV28 and TRBJ1-1; D possibly corresponds to TRBD1 (6 bases). The CDR3 length is 14 residues. V lost 3 bases to trimming and J lost 5 bases, with 13 bases between them. Germline V gives CDR1 MDHEN, CDR2 SYDVKM. CDR3 loop: CASSFLDRSTEAFF. CDR3 nucleotides: TGTGCCAGCAGTTTCCTGGACAGATCGACTGAAGCTTTCTTT.

The chain is built from TRBV12-2 and TRBJ2-2; the table gives TRBD2 as D, unverified against the DNA. TRBV12-2 is flagged as a pseudogene. The CDR3 runs 17 residues. The CDR3 region has the DNA TGTGCAAGTCGACCCCGGGGCGGGAGGGCCAGGCCCGGGGAGCTGTTTTTT. Protein: CASRPRGGRARPGELFF.